Listed below are T cell receptor beta chains from one sample, sequenced in a study of CD8 T cells in ankylosing spondylitis. TCRdb used MiXCR to reprocess the 5' RACE reads, holding one entry per CDR3 protein. Among 150,000 to 200,000 distinct CDR3 sequences, 10% to 15% were seen once, and the ten largest hold about 10%. Sequencing input: blood, either unsorted or a sorted T cell fraction (not recorded which). Receptors were obtained from a female donor with ankylosing spondylitis or in good health (not recorded which). Each CDR3 is given with its conserved first and last residue. The D gene is left open where the match is weak. Rows give clone size only sometimes, using once, few, many, or a class for an expanded clone.

CDR3nt: TGCGCCAGCAGCTCGTTAGCGGGAGGGTCCTACGAGCAGTACTTC; CDR3aa: CASSSLAGGSYEQYF; v_gene: TRBV5-1; j_gene: TRBJ2-7; abundance: many; d_gene: TRBD2
CDR3nt: TGCAGTGCTAGAGTCTACGTCGGGCAGGCCTACGAGCAGTACTTC; CDR3aa: CSARVYVGQAYEQYF; v_gene: TRBV20-1; j_gene: TRBJ2-7; abundance: few; d_gene: NA
CDR3nt: TGCAGCGTTTTCTTGAGGTCAGGGGGAAGGAACACTGAAGCTTTCTTT; CDR3aa: CSVFLRSGGRNTEAFF; v_gene: TRBV29-1; j_gene: TRBJ1-1; abundance: NA; d_gene: TRBD1
CDR3nt: TGTGCCAGCAGCCAAGATGCGGGAGTGGGCAACAATGAGCAGTTCTTC; CDR3aa: CASSQDAGVGNNEQFF; v_gene: TRBV14; j_gene: TRBJ2-1; abundance: few; d_gene: TRBD2
CDR3nt: TGTGCCAGCACCCTCTCTTACAACAGCCAAGAGACCCAGTACTTC; CDR3aa: CASTLSYNSQETQYF; v_gene: TRBV11-2; j_gene: TRBJ2-5; abundance: many; d_gene: NA
CDR3nt: TGTGCCAGCAGTTTAGATGACAGGGGGCGGCTTCAGCCCCAGCATTTT; CDR3aa: CASSLDDRGRLQPQHF; v_gene: TRBV28; j_gene: TRBJ1-5; abundance: many; d_gene: TRBD1
CDR3nt: TGTGCCAGCAGCTTGCTGACTAGCGGGTACAATGAGCAGTTCTTC; CDR3aa: CASSLLTSGYNEQFF; v_gene: TRBV5-6; j_gene: TRBJ2-1; abundance: few; d_gene: TRBD2
CDR3nt: TGTGCCAGCAGTTCCGGACGGCCTCGGCAGTATTTT; CDR3aa: CASSSGRPRQYF; v_gene: TRBV6-2/TRBV6-3; j_gene: TRBJ2-3; abundance: many; d_gene: NA
CDR3nt: TGTGCCAGCCGGGACAGGGTTACAGATACGCAGTATTTT; CDR3aa: CASRDRVTDTQYF; v_gene: TRBV11-2; j_gene: TRBJ2-3; abundance: many; d_gene: TRBD1
CDR3nt: TGCAGCGTTGGCTGGACTATGAACAACGAGCAGTACTTC; CDR3aa: CSVGWTMNNEQYF; v_gene: TRBV29-1; j_gene: TRBJ2-7; abundance: NA; d_gene: NA
CDR3nt: TGTGCCAGCAGGTCTGTCCAGTCGAGTATAAATGAGCAGTTCTTC; CDR3aa: CASRSVQSSINEQFF; v_gene: TRBV2; j_gene: TRBJ2-1; abundance: NA; d_gene: NA
CDR3nt: TGTGCCAGCAGTGGGGCCAGGGCGGACACTGAAGCTTTCTTT; CDR3aa: CASSGARADTEAFF; v_gene: TRBV2; j_gene: TRBJ1-1; abundance: few; d_gene: NA
CDR3nt: TGTGCCAGCAGCACGATCGTAACAGGCCGGATCTCTGGAAACACCATATATTTT; CDR3aa: CASSTIVTGRISGNTIYF; v_gene: TRBV11-2; j_gene: TRBJ1-3; abundance: many; d_gene: NA
CDR3nt: TGTGCCAGCAGTCTTCGGTCGGACACCGGGGAGCTGTTTTTT; CDR3aa: CASSLRSDTGELFF; v_gene: TRBV28; j_gene: TRBJ2-2; abundance: many; d_gene: NA
CDR3nt: TGCAGTGCTATTGGGCTGGCGAATGAAAAACTGTTTTTT; CDR3aa: CSAIGLANEKLFF; v_gene: TRBV20-1; j_gene: TRBJ1-4; abundance: many; d_gene: NA
CDR3nt: TGTGCCAGCGCACACCCAGCCTTAGGATGGGGCCCAGGCGGGGGCTACACCTTC; CDR3aa: CASAHPALGWGPGGGYTF; v_gene: TRBV11-2; j_gene: TRBJ1-2; abundance: few; d_gene: NA
CDR3nt: TGCAGTGCTAGTCCCGGGACTAGCGGGACGAACAATGAGCAGTTCTTC; CDR3aa: CSASPGTSGTNNEQFF; v_gene: TRBV20-1; j_gene: TRBJ2-1; abundance: many; d_gene: TRBD2
CDR3nt: TGTGCCAGCAGTTCCCCTAGGGTTTCGGAAAGGGAGCAGTTCTTC; CDR3aa: CASSSPRVSEREQFF; v_gene: TRBV28; j_gene: TRBJ2-1; abundance: NA; d_gene: NA
CDR3nt: TGTGCCAGCAGCTTGATAGCGGGAAACACCATATATTTT; CDR3aa: CASSLIAGNTIYF; v_gene: TRBV11-2; j_gene: TRBJ1-3; abundance: many; d_gene: NA
CDR3nt: TGCAGCGCATATCTCCCGGGAACCGAAGAGGGCTACACCTTC; CDR3aa: CSAYLPGTEEGYTF; v_gene: TRBV29-1; j_gene: TRBJ1-2; abundance: many; d_gene: NA
CDR3nt: TGTGCCAGCAGCGTCGACAGGGGGCGGAATGAAAAACTGTTTTTT; CDR3aa: CASSVDRGRNEKLFF; v_gene: TRBV7-2; j_gene: TRBJ1-4; abundance: few; d_gene: TRBD1
CDR3nt: TGTGCCAGCAGCTTAGGGGTAGCGGGGCCATACAATGAGCAGTTCTTC; CDR3aa: CASSLGVAGPYNEQFF; v_gene: TRBV11-2; j_gene: TRBJ2-1; abundance: many; d_gene: TRBD2
CDR3nt: TGTGCCAGCAGCTTAAACGGACTAGCGGGAGACGGGAGCGGGGAGCTGTTTTTT; CDR3aa: CASSLNGLAGDGSGELFF; v_gene: TRBV7-3; j_gene: TRBJ2-2; abundance: few; d_gene: TRBD2
CDR3nt: TGTGCCAGCAGCTTCGGCTCCTACAATGAGCAGTTCTTC; CDR3aa: CASSFGSYNEQFF; v_gene: TRBV11-2; j_gene: TRBJ2-1; abundance: NA; d_gene: NA
CDR3nt: TGCGCCAGCAGCTCCGAAACTGGACAGACGAACACCGGGGAGCTGTTTTTT; CDR3aa: CASSSETGQTNTGELFF; v_gene: TRBV5-1; j_gene: TRBJ2-2; abundance: many; d_gene: NA
CDR3nt: TGTGCCAGCTCACCGGAACATACCATGAACACTGAAGCTTTCTTT; CDR3aa: CASSPEHTMNTEAFF; v_gene: TRBV18; j_gene: TRBJ1-1; abundance: NA; d_gene: NA
CDR3nt: TGTGCCAGCAGCTTAGGACTAGCGGGGGTCACAGATACGCAGTATTTT; CDR3aa: CASSLGLAGVTDTQYF; v_gene: TRBV7-8; j_gene: TRBJ2-3; abundance: NA; d_gene: TRBD2
CDR3nt: TGTGCCAGCAGCGTAGGGGGCCCCACAGCTGGCTACACCTTC; CDR3aa: CASSVGGPTAGYTF; v_gene: TRBV9; j_gene: TRBJ1-2; abundance: NA; d_gene: NA
CDR3nt: TGTGCCAGCAGCCAAACCGGACCTTACTACGAGCAGTACTTC; CDR3aa: CASSQTGPYYEQYF; v_gene: TRBV14; j_gene: TRBJ2-7; abundance: few; d_gene: NA
CDR3nt: TGTGCCAGCAGCTCCCTCGGGGTAGGATCTGGAAACACCATATATTTT; CDR3aa: CASSSLGVGSGNTIYF; v_gene: TRBV5-5; j_gene: TRBJ1-3; abundance: few; d_gene: NA
CDR3nt: TGCAGTGCTAGAGACCCACGGACTAGCTCGGTGTACGAAGTAGAGCAGTACTTC; CDR3aa: CSARDPRTSSVYEVEQYF; v_gene: TRBV20-1; j_gene: TRBJ2-7; abundance: NA; d_gene: TRBD2
CDR3nt: TGCGCCAGCAGCCACCGAGTTAGCTCCGGGGAGCTGTTTTTT; CDR3aa: CASSHRVSSGELFF; v_gene: TRBV4-3; j_gene: TRBJ2-2; abundance: NA; d_gene: NA
CDR3nt: TGTGCCAGCAGCGCTGGTGGGCTAGCGGGAGGGCCGACCTACGAGCAGTACTTC; CDR3aa: CASSAGGLAGGPTYEQYF; v_gene: TRBV7-8; j_gene: TRBJ2-7; abundance: few; d_gene: TRBD2
CDR3nt: TGCGCCAGCAGCCCCGGGACAGCATACAATGAGCAGTTCTTC; CDR3aa: CASSPGTAYNEQFF; v_gene: TRBV5-1; j_gene: TRBJ2-1; abundance: many; d_gene: TRBD1
CDR3nt: TGTGCCAGCAGCCACGGGGGGTCAAGTGCCTACGAGCAGTACTTC; CDR3aa: CASSHGGSSAYEQYF; v_gene: TRBV7-9; j_gene: TRBJ2-7; abundance: few; d_gene: TRBD2
CDR3nt: TGTGCCAGCAGCCAAGGGTTGGCCAGGGAGGGACAGCCCCAGCATTTT; CDR3aa: CASSQGLAREGQPQHF; v_gene: TRBV4-2; j_gene: TRBJ1-5; abundance: NA; d_gene: NA
CDR3nt: TGTGCCAGCAGCTGGGATCAGGGGGCGTATGAGCAGTTCTTC; CDR3aa: CASSWDQGAYEQFF; v_gene: TRBV5-6; j_gene: TRBJ2-1; abundance: few; d_gene: TRBD1
CDR3nt: TGTGCCAGCAGCCAGGAACTAGCATCAGATACGCAGTATTTT; CDR3aa: CASSQELASDTQYF; v_gene: TRBV4-2; j_gene: TRBJ2-3; abundance: few; d_gene: NA
CDR3nt: TGTGCCAGCTCACCATCAACGCTGGCTGCTCGGGAGCAGTACTTC; CDR3aa: CASSPSTLAAREQYF; v_gene: TRBV18; j_gene: TRBJ2-7; abundance: NA; d_gene: NA
CDR3nt: TGTGCCAGTAGCGTAAGACAGGCCGGCTACACCTTC; CDR3aa: CASSVRQAGYTF; v_gene: TRBV19; j_gene: TRBJ1-2; abundance: NA; d_gene: NA
CDR3nt: TGTGCCAGCAGTTCCTCCGCGCGACTAGCGGGTTTTAAGAACAATGAGCAGTTCTTC; CDR3aa: CASSSSARLAGFKNNEQFF; v_gene: TRBV27; j_gene: TRBJ2-1; abundance: many; d_gene: TRBD2
CDR3nt: TGCAGTGCTAGGCAGGGCGGTGTTGACACTGAAGCTTTCTTT; CDR3aa: CSARQGGVDTEAFF; v_gene: TRBV20-1; j_gene: TRBJ1-1; abundance: many; d_gene: NA
CDR3nt: TGTGCCACCAGGGGGCTAGCGGGAGTGGTTGAGACAGATACGCAGTATTTT; CDR3aa: CATRGLAGVVETDTQYF; v_gene: TRBV30; j_gene: TRBJ2-3; abundance: many; d_gene: TRBD2
CDR3nt: TGCGCCAGCCGCCGGGACAGACAATACGAGCAGTACTTC; CDR3aa: CASRRDRQYEQYF; v_gene: TRBV5-1; j_gene: TRBJ2-7; abundance: NA; d_gene: TRBD1
CDR3nt: TGTGCCAGCAGCTTATACAGCGGGGGGAACAATGAGCAGTTCTTC; CDR3aa: CASSLYSGGNNEQFF; v_gene: TRBV7-3; j_gene: TRBJ2-1; abundance: many; d_gene: TRBD2
CDR3nt: TGTGCCAGCAGCCCACCTAGCGGGAGGAACACCGGGGAGCTGTTTTTT; CDR3aa: CASSPPSGRNTGELFF; v_gene: TRBV12-3/TRBV12-4; j_gene: TRBJ2-2; abundance: many; d_gene: TRBD2
CDR3nt: TGTGCCAGCAGCGTTCAGACTAGCGTCCCTACCTTGAACACCGGGGAGCTGTTTTTT; CDR3aa: CASSVQTSVPTLNTGELFF; v_gene: TRBV9; j_gene: TRBJ2-2; abundance: few; d_gene: TRBD2
CDR3nt: TGTGCCAGCAGCTTAACAAGTAATACCTATCAGCCCCAGCATTTT; CDR3aa: CASSLTSNTYQPQHF; v_gene: TRBV7-2; j_gene: TRBJ1-5; abundance: many; d_gene: NA
CDR3nt: TGTGCCAGCAGTTTGGGTAGCGGGAGCTCCGGGGAGCTGTTTTTT; CDR3aa: CASSLGSGSSGELFF; v_gene: TRBV12-3/TRBV12-4; j_gene: TRBJ2-2; abundance: many; d_gene: TRBD2
CDR3nt: TGCGCCAGCAGCTTGAAGGGAGATACGCAGTATTTT; CDR3aa: CASSLKGDTQYF; v_gene: TRBV5-1; j_gene: TRBJ2-3; abundance: many; d_gene: NA
CDR3nt: TGCAGCGTTGACGCATTCCAAGAGACCCAGTACTTC; CDR3aa: CSVDAFQETQYF; v_gene: TRBV29-1; j_gene: TRBJ2-5; abundance: many; d_gene: NA
CDR3nt: TGTGCCAGCAGTTTAGAGACAGCCAGTGGCTACACCTTC; CDR3aa: CASSLETASGYTF; v_gene: TRBV12-3/TRBV12-4; j_gene: TRBJ1-2; abundance: many; d_gene: NA
CDR3nt: TGCAGTGCTAGCGCGATAGCGGGGAGCACAGATACGCAGTATTTT; CDR3aa: CSASAIAGSTDTQYF; v_gene: TRBV20-1; j_gene: TRBJ2-3; abundance: NA; d_gene: TRBD2
CDR3nt: TGTGCCAGCAGCTTAGCGCTCGGACTAGCGGGAGAGCGAATCACCGGGGAGCTGTTTTTT; CDR3aa: CASSLALGLAGERITGELFF; v_gene: TRBV11-1; j_gene: TRBJ2-2; abundance: many; d_gene: TRBD2
CDR3nt: TGTGCCTGGAGTGGGCGTGGGAACAATGAGCAGTTCTTC; CDR3aa: CAWSGRGNNEQFF; v_gene: TRBV30; j_gene: TRBJ2-1; abundance: NA; d_gene: NA